This T cell receptor beta chain was sequenced for a study of T-cell memory formation after mild COVID-19. Regarding the study as a whole: Among CD4+ contracting clones, most were CM and EM, and CD8+ ones EMRA.

TCRdb reanalysed the 5' RACE reads using MiXCR and keeps one entry per CDR3 protein. The data show hundreds of thousands of distinct CDR3 sequences, under 25% seen once. Details on this clonotype: No antigen is known for it.

From germline, CDR1 is SGHRS and CDR2 YFSETQ. The CDR3 loop spans 16 amino acids. The junction had 10 bases not matched to a gene; V was cut back by 3 bases and J by 2 bases. The chain is built from TRBV5-1 and TRBJ1-1; 7 nucleotides line up with TRBD1. This TCR derives from a man in his late teens or twenties who had mild COVID-19 (a few samples of this study predate the infection). Cell type and time point are not known. Source material: PBMCs or a T cell subset sorted from them (not recorded which). CDR3 nucleotides: TGCGCCAGCAGCTCTCCCCGGGAAGGGGGCAACACTGAAGCTTTCTTT. Amino acids: CASSSPREGGNTEAFF. The whole variable domain, filled in from reference TRBV5-1 and TRBJ1-1, reads KAGVTQTPRYLIKTRGQQVTLSCSPISGHRSVSWYQQTPGQGLQFLFEYFSETQRNKGNFPGRFSGRQFSNSRSEMNVSTLELGDSALYLCASSSPREGGNTEAFFGQGTRLTVV.